Listed below are T cell receptor beta chains from one sample, sequenced in a study of preoperative IRX-2 immunotherapy in early breast cancer. Only in-frame clones appear in the TCRdb table, and some are missing; sequencing was by immunoSEQ multiplex PCR. The sample comprises roughly 30,000 clones, approximately 80% of which are singletons, and under 4% rests with the top ten. The specimen was taken from a patient treated with IRX-2 immunotherapy. All receptors derive from a human donor with breast cancer. Both conserved end residues are part of each CDR3. D genes are given only for firm matches. Expanded clones get a size class; other rows say once, few or many, or leave the size out.

>TRBJ1-2|TRBV6-4|NA|TRBD1
TGTGCCAGCAGTTTATTACAACAGGGGCCCCATGGCTACACCTTC
CASSLLQQGPHGYTF
>TRBJ2-1|TRBV1|few|NA
TGCGCCAGCAGCCAAGTGGGCAGAGGGCGGACGTATGAGCAGTTCTTC
CASSQVGRGRTYEQFF
>TRBJ2-1|TRBV6-4|NA|TRBD2
TGTGCCAGCACCTACGGGAGGGGACTAGCGGAAATCTCCTACAATGAGCAGTTCTTC
CASTYGRGLAEISYNEQFF
>TRBJ1-1|TRBV28|NA|NA
TGTGCCAGCAGTTTATCGCACACTGAAGCTTTCTTT
CASSLSHTEAFF
>TRBJ1-5|TRBV16|NA|NA
TGTGCCAGCAGCCATGGGACACCATATAGCAATCAGCCCCAGCATTTT
CASSHGTPYSNQPQHF
>TRBJ1-2|TRBV18|NA|NA
TGTGCCAGCTCACCGGGGGGATATGGCTACACCTTC
CASSPGGYGYTF
>TRBJ2-2|TRBV11-3|NA|TRBD2
TGTGCCAGCAGCCTGGGCGGCCTAGCGGGAGTACCCGGGGAGCTGTTTTTT
CASSLGGLAGVPGELFF
>TRBJ2-7|TRBV28|once|NA
TGTGCCAGCGAAAAGGACAGTTACGAGCAGTACTTC
CASEKDSYEQYF
>TRBJ2-3|TRBV6-8|NA|TRBD2
TGTGCCAGCAGTTCCGGACTAGCGGGGAGGACAGATACGCAGTATTTT
CASSSGLAGRTDTQYF
>TRBJ1-1|TRBV11-3|NA|TRBD1
TGTGCCAGCAGCTTAGAGATGGACAGGAATGAAGCTTTCTTT
CASSLEMDRNEAFF
>TRBJ1-1|TRBV11-3|NA|NA
TGTGCCAGCAGGCCGATACTGGGGATCACTGAAGCTTTCTTT
CASRPILGITEAFF
>TRBJ1-5|TRBV6-8|NA|TRBD1
TGTGCCAGCAGTTATGACAGGGCTAATCAGCCCCAGCATTTT
CASSYDRANQPQHF
>TRBJ2-1|TRBV6-9|NA|NA
TGTGCCAGCAGTTATTCGAAGAGGGGGGGCAACAATGAGCAGTTCTTC
CASSYSKRGGNNEQFF
>TRBJ1-5|TRBV5-1|once|NA
TGCGCCAGCAGCCCTACTGACAGCCATCAGCCCCAGCATTTT
CASSPTDSHQPQHF
>TRBJ1-5|TRBV6-8|few|NA
TGTGCCAGCAGGGATACAGGGTTGAGCCATCAGCCCCAGCATTTT
CASRDTGLSHQPQHF
>TRBJ1-5|TRBV11-3|few|NA
TGTGCCAGCAGCCAAAGGGACTCGCTGGGGTCCCAGCATTTT
CASSQRDSLGSQHF
>TRBJ1-4|TRBV7-4|NA|TRBD1
TGTGCCAGCAGAGGACAGGGGGCTGAAAAACTGTTTTTT
CASRGQGAEKLFF
>TRBJ2-3|TRBV23-1|NA|NA
TGCGCCAGCAGCCATCACGACACCTCTAGCACAGATACGCAGTATTTT
CASSHHDTSSTDTQYF
>TRBJ2-1|TRBV4-1|NA|NA
TGCGCCAGCAGCCAAGGGGTCTCCTACAATGAGCAGTTCTTC
CASSQGVSYNEQFF
>TRBJ2-1|TRBV27|NA|NA
TGTGCCACCAGTGATTCCGGGTGGAGCTCCTACAATGAGCAGTTCTTC
CATSDSGWSSYNEQFF
>TRBJ2-1|TRBV18|NA|NA
TGTGCCAGCTCACCGTTCGCGAGGTCCTACAATGAGCAGTTCTTC
CASSPFARSYNEQFF
>TRBJ1-5|TRBV6-8|few|TRBD1
TGTGCCAGCGGGACAGGGCCCTATCAGCCCCAGCATTTT
CASGTGPYQPQHF
>TRBJ1-5|TRBV10-2|NA|NA
TGCGCCAGCAGTGTAGGTAAAGATCAGCCCCAGCATTTT
CASSVGKDQPQHF
>TRBJ2-3|TRBV6-8|NA|TRBD1
TGTGCCAGCATCAGACAGGGTTCTAGGAGGACAGATACGCAGTATTTT
CASIRQGSRRTDTQYF
>TRBJ1-2|TRBV6-8|NA|NA
TGTGCCAGCAGTCGAGGGGGTTGGGGCTACACCTTC
CASSRGGWGYTF
>TRBJ2-7|TRBV11-3|few|NA
TGTGCCAGCAGCCCCCGAAGGGGAAGATACTACGAGCAGTACTTC
CASSPRRGRYYEQYF
>TRBJ1-2|TRBV7-8|NA|NA
TGTGCCAGCAGCTTAGTAGACAGCTATGGCTACACCTTC
CASSLVDSYGYTF
>TRBJ1-4|TRBV30|once|NA
TGTGCCTGGAACGTAGGAACTTATGAAAAACTGTTTTTT
CAWNVGTYEKLFF
>TRBJ2-1|TRBV11-3|NA|TRBD2
TGTGCCAGCAGCCCAGCGGGGGGCTCCTACAATGAGCAGTTCTTC
CASSPAGGSYNEQFF
>TRBJ1-3|TRBV9|NA|NA
TGTGCCAGTACCATCAGCGTCTTTCTGGACACCATATATTTT
CASTISVFLDTIYF
>TRBJ2-5|TRBV18|once|NA
TGTGCCAGCTCACCAAACCCCGGGGTAGAGACCCAGTACTTC
CASSPNPGVETQYF
>TRBJ2-7|TRBV28|few|NA
TGTGCCAGCAGTTTGTCCGGGTATAGGGACGAGCAGTACTTC
CASSLSGYRDEQYF
>TRBJ1-5|TRBV11-3|few|TRBD1
TGTGCCAGCAGCGACCGGACAGGGTTTGGCGTCCAGCCCCAGCATTTT
CASSDRTGFGVQPQHF
>TRBJ1-5|TRBV11-3|few|NA
TGTGCCAGCAGCCAAGCTCATGGGGGGCGCGCACGTATTGGGCCCCAGCATTTT
CASSQAHGGRARIGPQHF
>TRBJ2-1|TRBV5-1|NA|NA
TGCGCCAGCAGCTTGACGGGGTCCGGGGCCTACAATGAGCAGTTCTTC
CASSLTGSGAYNEQFF
>TRBJ1-4|TRBV11-3|NA|TRBD1
TGTGCCAGCAGCTTAGACGGGACAGTGGAAGAAAAACTGTTTTTT
CASSLDGTVEEKLFF
>TRBJ2-5|TRBV19|NA|NA
TGTGCCAGTAGTATAATTGGTGGTCGGGAGGAGACCCAGTACTTC
CASSIIGGREETQYF
>TRBJ2-5|TRBV5-1|NA|TRBD2
TGCGCCAGCAGCTTGGGGGGGACTAGCGGGAGCTACCAAGAGACCCAGTACTTC
CASSLGGTSGSYQETQYF
>TRBJ2-2|TRBV29-1|NA|TRBD1
TGCAGCGTTGGGGACAGGATGGCGAACACCGGGGAGCTGTTTTTT
CSVGDRMANTGELFF
>TRBJ1-4|TRBV14|NA|NA
TGTGCCAGCAGCCCCCTCGGTGAAAAACTGTTTTTT
CASSPLGEKLFF
>TRBJ2-3|TRBV6-8|NA|TRBD2
TGTGCCATCAGTGGGACTAGCTTGGACGATACGCAGTATTTT
CAISGTSLDDTQYF
>TRBJ1-2|TRBV19|few|TRBD1
TGTGCCAGTAGTCAGCCCTCCGGGCAGGGGGGTGGCTACACCTTC
CASSQPSGQGGGYTF
>TRBJ1-3|TRBV11-3|few|NA
TGTGCCAGCAGCTCAACCAGGGTGGCTCACACCATATATTTT
CASSSTRVAHTIYF
>TRBJ2-1|TRBV15|NA|TRBD2
TGTGCCACCAGCAGAGATCGACTAGCAAGGGGCGCCTACAATGAGCAGTTCTTC
CATSRDRLARGAYNEQFF
>TRBJ1-1|TRBV28|NA|NA
TGTGCCAGCAGTTTGGCAGGGAGGGTGAACACTGAAGCTTTCTTT
CASSLAGRVNTEAFF
>TRBJ2-5|TRBV18|NA|NA
TGTGCCAGCTCACCAAGGCGGCAGGGTGGCGAGACCCAGTACTTC
CASSPRRQGGETQYF
>TRBJ1-4|TRBV28|NA|NA
TGTGCCAGCACAGAAAACAGTGCAACTAATGAAAAACTGTTTTTT
CASTENSATNEKLFF
>TRBJ1-5|TRBV7-5|NA|NA
TGTGCCAGCAGCTTCCCCGGGACAGGAATCTATAGCAATCAGCCCCAGCATTTT
CASSFPGTGIYSNQPQHF
>TRBJ1-3|TRBV6-4|NA|NA
TGTGCCAGCAGCCTTGGAAGGGCGGTGGGAAACACCATATATTTT
CASSLGRAVGNTIYF
>TRBJ2-7|TRBV11-3|NA|TRBD2
TGTGCCAGCAGCAAGCTAGCGGGGGGGTCCTACGAGCAGTACTTC
CASSKLAGGSYEQYF